The 23 T cell receptor beta chains reported below all come from one sample, sequenced in a study of response to subunit inactivated influenza vaccine. One entry per CDR3 protein results from TCRdb running MiXCR on the RT-PCR reads. The sample records around 750,000 distinct CDR3 sequences, around 20% being singletons. Sequencing was performed on PBMCs from blood, taken 4 to 6 days after vaccination. Receptors originate from a man in his fifties or sixties who received an inactivated influenza vaccine.

This chain links TRBV11-1 with TRBJ2-3; D unresolved. Trimming left V 3 bases short and J 5 bases short, with 15 bases between. The CDR3 loop spans 15 amino acids. CDR1 is SGHAT, CDR2 FQDESV, per germline (reference sequence). The CDR3 spells CASSLASTPQDTQYF. CDR3 nucleotide sequence: TGTGCCAGCAGCTTGGCCTCAACACCCCAAGATACGCAGTATTTT.

This clonotype was observed a handful of times. The chain recombines TRBV12-3 or TRBV12-4 with TRBJ2-5, with D possibly TRBD1 on 6 matching bases. V was pared by 6 bases and J by 5 bases, with 16 bases between. The CDR3 loop spans 14 amino acids. This chain's CDR3 is CASSLPRRGETQYF. The CDR3, as DNA: TGTGCCAGCAGCCTCCCGCGCAGGGGCGAGACCCAGTACTTC.

The chain is built from TRBV7-9 and TRBJ2-3; D gene unclear. The CDR3 extends over 14 amino acids. Germline assignment: CDR1 SEHNR and CDR2 FQNEAQ (reference sequence). The ends were cut back, 4 bases at V and 5 bases at J, with 13 bases in the middle. In nucleotides, the CDR3 is TGTGCCAGCAGCTCGGTATGGGGTAGAGATACGCAGTATTTT. It yields the protein CASSSVWGRDTQYF.

This clonotype was counted at least ten times. The genes are TRBV7-2 and TRBJ2-3; D might be TRBD1 (9 bases). From germline, CDR1 is SGHTA and CDR2 FQGNSA. The germline V and J ends were trimmed by 5 bases and 5 bases, with 17 bases remaining between them. The CDR3 has 15 amino acids. The CDR3 protein is CASSPGGTGLDTQYF. The CDR3 nucleotides read TGTGCCAGCAGCCCGGGAGGGACAGGGTTAGATACGCAGTATTTT.

The rearrangement uses TRBV20-1 and TRBJ1-1; possibly TRBD1 for D (6 bases). V was shortened by 0 bases and J by 5 bases, with 13 bases between the two germline ends. CDR1 and CDR2 from the germline V gene are DFQATT and SNEGSKA (reference sequence). The CDR3 sequence is 14 residues long. CDR3 sequence: CSARDFRGRTEAFF. CDR3 sequence (DNA): TGCAGTGCTAGAGATTTCAGGGGACGGACTGAAGCTTTCTTT.

In its sample, this clonotype was seen a few times. V and J are TRBV11-2 and TRBJ2-1; TRBD1 is a possible D gene (6 bases). Germline CDR1 is SGHAT and CDR2 is FQNNGV. This CDR3 is 14 amino acids long. Trimming removed 3 bases from V and 9 bases from J, with 15 bases in between. This CDR3 is CASSFIQGSSEQFF. CDR3 bases: TGTGCCAGCAGCTTTATACAGGGTTCGTCTGAGCAGTTCTTC. Looking up the rest from reference TRBV11-2 and TRBJ2-1 gives the full variable domain: EAGVAQSPRYKIIEKRQSVAFWCNPISGHATLYWYQQILGQGPKLLIQFQNNGVVDDSQLPKDRFSAERLKGVDSTLKIQPAKLEDSAVYLCASSFIQGSSEQFFGPGTRLTVL.

There are a few counts of this clonotype. This chain connects TRBV7-6 to TRBJ2-1; TRBD1 is a possible D gene (5 bases). The CDR3 contains 13 residues. Germline CDR1 SGHVS, CDR2 FNYEAQ. Trimming stripped 5 bases from V and 6 bases from J, with 11 bases between. The DNA for the CDR3 is TGTGCCAGCAGCCAGACAGACACCAATGAGCAGTTCTTC. It codes for CASSQTDTNEQFF.

This clonotype came up a few times. This chain joins TRBV7-8 and TRBJ2-1; the match to TRBD1 covers 7 bases. Germline CDR1 reads SGHVS; CDR2 reads FQNEAQ. The V and J ends lost 6 bases and 8 bases, in that order; junction bases with no gene match: 4. The CDR3 has 12 amino acids. The CDR3 nucleotides are TGTGCCAGCAGATATACAGGGGATGAGCAGTTCTTC. Encoded protein: CASRYTGDEQFF.

This chain joins TRBV20-1 and TRBJ1-2; 9 nucleotides line up with TRBD1. J lost 5 bases, V lost 5 bases, and 9 bases had no gene match. This CDR3 region has 14 residues. CDR1 and CDR2 from the germline V gene are DFQATT and SNEGSKA (reference sequence). The CDR3 here is CSAGPTGGSYGYTF. The CDR3 bases are TGCAGTGCTGGACCCACAGGGGGCTCGTATGGCTACACCTTC.

The chain carries TRBV6-5 and TRBJ2-7; 9 nucleotides agree with TRBD1. The trim removed 2 bases at V and 5 bases at J, leaving 7 bases unmatched. The CDR3 is 15 amino acids. Germline CDR1 is MNHEY and CDR2 is SVGAGI. For the CDR3, the DNA is TGTGCCAGCAGTTACCCACGGGGACAGGGAAACGAGCAGTACTTC. Translation: CASSYPRGQGNEQYF.

The chain links TRBV5-1 to TRBJ2-3; D possibly corresponds to TRBD2 (5 bases). The CDR3 runs to 15 residues. Germline-derived CDR1 and CDR2 are SGHRS and YFSETQ. V lost 2 bases, J lost 1 base, and 11 bases lay in between. CDR3 region: CASSFEYGGTDTQYF. The CDR3 nucleotides read TGCGCCAGCAGCTTCGAATACGGGGGCACAGATACGCAGTATTTT.

This chain connects TRBV7-8 to TRBJ1-1; 8 nucleotides align to TRBD1. This CDR3 contains 16 residues. V was clipped by 2 bases and J by 1 base; unmatched bases: 6. Germline assignment: CDR1 SGHVS and CDR2 FQNEAQ. The CDR3 sequence is CASSLPGGARNTEAFF. In nucleotides, the CDR3 is TGTGCCAGCAGCTTACCAGGGGGCGCGAGGAACACTGAAGCTTTCTTT.

This chain connects TRBV5-1 to TRBJ1-6; possibly TRBD1 for D (5 bases). CDR1 and CDR2 (germline): SGHRS, YFSETQ. The CDR3 spans 14 residues. V lost 5 bases to trimming and J lost 8 bases, with 14 bases between them. The CDR3 bases are TGCGCCAGCAGAAGGGCCACAGGAGATTCACCCCTCCACTTT. Translation: CASRRATGDSPLHF.

This clonotype appeared a few times. The V gene is TRBV12-3 or TRBV12-4, the J gene TRBJ1-2, with D unclear. Trimming took off 6 bases at V and 5 bases at J, with 13 bases between the two ends. The CDR3 has 13 residues. Written as DNA, the CDR3 is TGTGCCAGCAGGCCTACTTCACTGTATGGCTACACCTTC. This gives the protein CASRPTSLYGYTF.

The chain employs TRBV5-5 and TRBJ2-2, with 7 bases lining up with TRBD2. Unmatched junction bases numbered 7, after V lost 6 bases and J lost 5 bases. CDR3 length: 14 amino acids. Looked up from germline, CDR1 is SGHKS and CDR2 is YYEKEE (reference sequence). The CDR3 sequence: CASIQAGSTGELFF. For the CDR3, the DNA is TGTGCCAGCATCCAAGCGGGGTCAACCGGGGAGCTGTTTTTT.

The chain recombines TRBV5-1 with TRBJ2-1; 8 nucleotides line up with TRBD2. J lost 7 bases, V lost 3 bases, and 9 bases had no gene match. CDR1 SGHRS and CDR2 YFSETQ come from the germline V gene. The CDR3 totals 15 residues. CDR3 nucleotide sequence: TGCGCCAGCAGCTCCTCTCGGGGGGGTATGAATGAGCAGTTCTTC. Its translation is CASSSSRGGMNEQFF.

The genes are TRBV12-3 or TRBV12-4 and TRBJ2-3; 11 nucleotides match TRBD2. The junction had 4 bases not matched to a gene; V was cut back by 4 bases and J by 1 base. This CDR3 comprises 16 residues. The CDR3 loop is CASSSLAGVGTDTQYF. The CDR3 nucleotides read TGTGCCAGCAGTTCACTAGCGGGAGTTGGCACAGATACGCAGTATTTT.

This clonotype was recorded at least ten times. The J gene is TRBJ1-5, the V gene TRBV7-2; unclear D gene. Per germline, CDR1 SGHTA and CDR2 FQGNSA. The CDR3 consists of 14 residues. The V and J ends lost 3 bases and 3 bases respectively, with 9 bases between them. CDR3 in amino acids: CASSFSSINQPQHF. For the CDR3, the DNA is TGTGCCAGCAGCTTTTCATCAATCAATCAGCCCCAGCATTTT.

This clonotype was counted a few times. J is TRBJ1-6 and V is TRBV5-1; 7 positions agree with TRBD1. CDR1 and CDR2 (germline): SGHRS, YFSETQ. The CDR3 contains 15 residues. Trimming at V came to 3 bases and at J to 7 bases, leaving 7 bases not matched to a gene. CDR3 DNA sequence: TGCGCCAGCAGCTCTCGGACAGGAGGGAATTCACCCCTCCACTTT. This translates into CASSSRTGGNSPLHF.

This clonotype appeared a few times. The gene calls are TRBV6-1 and TRBJ2-6; D possibly matches TRBD1 or TRBD2 (5 bases each). From germline, CDR1 is MNHNS and CDR2 SASEGT. The CDR3 runs 15 residues. V gave up 8 bases and J gave up 1 base, with 12 bases separating them. The CDR3 DNA reads as TGTGCCAGCCGCTCTGGGGGATCTGGGGCCAACGTCCTGACTTTC. It encodes CASRSGGSGANVLTF.

This clonotype occurred a few times. The rearrangement joins TRBV30 to TRBJ1-1; D uncertain. Germline values: CDR1 GTSNPN, CDR2 SVGIG (reference sequence). CDR3 length: 15 residues. Trimming cost V 0 bases and J 6 bases, with 17 bases left between them. CDR3 coding DNA: TGTGCCTGGAGTGTACTCGGATCGGGTTACGCTGAAGCTTTCTTT. Translating gives CAWSVLGSGYAEAFF.

This chain joins TRBV6-1 and TRBJ2-2; D may be TRBD2 (6 bases). Per the germline V gene, CDR1 is MNHNS and CDR2 is SASEGT. V shed 6 bases and J shed 3 bases, with 17 bases lying between them. The CDR3 is 16 residues long. DNA of the CDR3: TGTGCCAGCAGCCGCTGGACTAAGGGTCACACCGGGGAGCTGTTTTTT. Amino acids: CASSRWTKGHTGELFF.

This clonotype came up many times. The chain combines TRBV5-1 with TRBJ2-1, with D maybe TRBD1 (5 bases). The CDR3 covers 14 residues. V was cut by 1 base and J by 5 bases, with 10 bases left in between. Germline V gene data show CDR1 as SGHRS and CDR2 as YFSETQ. DNA for the CDR3: TGCGCCAGCAGCTTGATGGGGCCGGACAATGAGCAGTTCTTC. Encoded protein: CASSLMGPDNEQFF.